This T cell receptor (beta chain) was recorded in a study of blood T cell repertoires in COVID-19. Across the whole study: Some COVID-19 samples were acute and others convalescent; all came from the United States, Italy and Spain. In each case, the material was cDNA or gDNA derived from T cells, B-cell-depleted T cells, or PBMCs.

Methods used by the authors: Estimation of nucleated cell counts was performed using reference gene primer amplification. Measured with immunoSEQ multiplex PCR; TCRdb has only the in-frame clones, and not every one. From that table come the V and J calls and clone size; the DNA was used to work out D and trimming. Here the sample spans just over 300,000 clones, around 90% being singletons. This CDR3 has 14 amino acids. Trimming removed 0 bases from V and 4 bases from J, with 9 bases in between. The V gene's germline CDR1 is SNHLY and CDR2 FYNNEI. Source material: peripheral blood. This TCR derives from a man younger than 30 with active or convalescent COVID-19. The V and J genes are TRBV2 and TRBJ1-2; D is unclear. CDR3 coding DNA: TGTGCCAGCAGTGAAGCGCTTCACACCTATGGCTACACCTTC. Its translation: CASSEALHTYGYTF. Full variable domain (missing parts from reference TRBV2 and TRBJ1-2): EPEVTQTPSHQVTQMGQEVILRCVPISNHLYFYWYRQILGQKVEFLVSFYNNEISEKSEIFDDQFSVERPDGSNFTLKIRSTKLEDSAMYFCASSEALHTYGYTFGSGTRLTVV.